This T cell receptor beta chain was identified during a study of metastatic and nonmetastatic thyroid tumors. This clone was recorded many times. TCRdb re-called the PCR reads via MiXCR. The sample includes 20,000 or so clones, 9% to 15% of them seen just once. There were no patients who had received any treatment before thyroid surgery. Trimming removed 3 bases from V and 4 bases from J, with 11 bases in between. This CDR3 has 14 amino acids. Germline V gives CDR1 LNHDA, CDR2 SQIVND (reference sequence). The chain is built from TRBV19 and TRBJ2-3, with D possibly being TRBD2 (6 bases). The receptor was derived from a male donor with papillary thyroid cancer or a benign thyroid nodule (not recorded which). Some clones in this sample may be carry-over from other donors' samples. Input material: blood. The CDR3 loop reads CASSMSWGADTQYF. In DNA, the CDR3 is TGTGCCAGTAGTATGAGTTGGGGGGCAGATACGCAGTATTTT.